The clone carrying this TCR beta chain appeared a few times. Its antigen is undetermined. With a J-beta primer mix and a sample-barcoded 5' primer, a second PCR ran 7 to 11 cycles. Every sample gave at least 2.5 million paired-end reads containing CDR3. TCRdb called the 5' RACE reads again in MiXCR, with one record for every CDR3 protein. The sample records around 780,000 distinct CDR3 sequences, under 30% being singletons. Every participating donor contributed around 9.5 milliliters of peripheral blood through a draw. The J segment lost 0 bases and the V segment lost 6 bases, leaving 3 bases of the junction unmatched. This CDR3 has 14 amino acids. Germline loops: CDR1 DFQATT, CDR2 SNEGSKA (reference sequence). The data belong to a study of blood T cells in healthy people across ages. Study-wide findings and caveats: No one knew whether donors had CMV, which possibly confounded expanded clonotype changes.

These same data were also listed under a study on T cells of mothers and their children.

The rearrangement joins TRBV20-1 to TRBJ2-2, with TRBD1 matching 8 bases. This receptor was taken from a boy younger than 18 in good health. Sequences were obtained from blood. The CDR3 nucleotides read TGCAGTGCACCGGACAGGGCGAACACCGGGGAGCTGTTTTTT. This translates into CSAPDRANTGELFF.